The rows below give T cell receptor beta chains drawn from one sample of a study of cytomegalovirus exposure and HLA in healthy donors. This table comes from immunoSEQ multiplex PCR, and its TCRdb copy is limited to in-frame clones, with some not included. This sample yields 90,000 to 140,000 clones, of which about 80% are seen a single time; about 2.2% belongs to the top ten. The sample comprised PBMCs. The receptors come from a man aged 30 to 45 in good health and CMV-seronegative. The CDR3 runs from the conserved cysteine through the conserved F or W. The D gene is left open where the match is weak. Part of the rows lack a size; the others show once, few, many or a class for expanded clones.

size	V	D	J	DNA	CDR3
NA	TRBV5-1	NA	TRBJ2-7	TGCGCCAGCAGCTTGGAAGGTAGTCAGGGCACCGTGCAGTACTTC	CASSLEGSQGTVQYF
NA	TRBV30	NA	TRBJ2-5	TGTGCCTGGACCGTAAATGGGGGGGCTGAGACCCAGTACTTC	CAWTVNGGAETQYF
few	TRBV5-1	NA	TRBJ2-7	TGCGCCAGCAGCCAAAACGAAGGAGTTTCGGAAGAGCAGTACTTC	CASSQNEGVSEEQYF
NA	TRBV5-4	NA	TRBJ1-2	TGTGCCAGCAGCTTGGCCCAACTCTATGGCTACACCTTC	CASSLAQLYGYTF
NA	TRBV14	TRBD1	TRBJ1-2	TGTGCCAGCAGCCAACAAGGGGGCCCAGGGTATGGTGGCTACACCTTC	CASSQQGGPGYGGYTF
NA	TRBV7-8	TRBD2	TRBJ2-5	TGTGCCAGCAGCTTTGGACTAGCGGGAGGTGCAACAGAGACCCAGTACTTC	CASSFGLAGGATETQYF
once	TRBV4-3	TRBD1	TRBJ2-1	TGCGCCAGCAGCCCAGGGACAGCCAATGAGCAGTTCTTC	CASSPGTANEQFF
NA	TRBV5-5	TRBD1	TRBJ1-5	TGTGCCAGCAGCTTGGAAGGACAGGGGGCGGGAAATCAGCCCCAGCATTTT	CASSLEGQGAGNQPQHF
NA	TRBV7-9	NA	TRBJ2-7	TGTGCCAGCAGCCCCTCCACAGGGCTCGAGCAGTACTTC	CASSPSTGLEQYF
NA	TRBV6-5	NA	TRBJ1-1	TGTGCCAGCAGTTACTCGCGGCAGACTGAAGCTTTCTTT	CASSYSRQTEAFF
NA	TRBV30	NA	TRBJ1-4	TGTGCCTGGAGTGCCCCAGGGCACGGAAAACTGTTTTTT	CAWSAPGHGKLFF
NA	TRBV19	NA	TRBJ2-3	TGTGCCAGTAGTATGACGGGGGGCGCATCAGATACGCAGTATTTT	CASSMTGGASDTQYF
NA	TRBV7-2	NA	TRBJ2-7	TGTGCCAGCAGCCTGGGGCTAGCGTCCTACGAGCAGTACTTC	CASSLGLASYEQYF
NA	TRBV4-1	TRBD1	TRBJ2-7	TGCGCCAGCAGCCAAGATTGGATGGGGGGGACAGGGGCCTACGAGCAGTACTTC	CASSQDWMGGTGAYEQYF
NA	TRBV4-2	NA	TRBJ2-3	TGTGCCAGCAGCCAAGGGGCTAGCACAGATACGCAGTATTTT	CASSQGASTDTQYF
few	TRBV28	NA	TRBJ1-2	TGTGCCAGCAGTTTACCTCACAGGGCTGGCTACACCTTC	CASSLPHRAGYTF
many	TRBV9	NA	TRBJ1-5	TGTGCCAGCAGCGTAGGAGATAATCAGCCCCAGCATTTT	CASSVGDNQPQHF
NA	TRBV19	NA	TRBJ2-2	TGTGCCAGTAGTTCGGACTCAACCGGGGAGCTGTTTTTT	CASSSDSTGELFF
few	TRBV5-1	TRBD2	TRBJ2-1	TGCGCCAGCAGCCCCGGGACTAGCCGAGGCTACAATGAGCAGTTCTTC	CASSPGTSRGYNEQFF
NA	TRBV29-1	NA	TRBJ2-2	TGCAGCGTTGAGAATTTATCTGGGGGGAGGAGGGAGCTGTTTTTT	CSVENLSGGRRELFF
NA	TRBV10-3	NA	TRBJ1-2	TGTGCCATCAGTGTTGGAGGGACGAGCTATGGCTACACCTTC	CAISVGGTSYGYTF
NA	TRBV6-1	TRBD1	TRBJ1-1	TGTGCCAGCAGTTCGACAGGGGTCACTGAAGCTTTCTTT	CASSSTGVTEAFF
NA	TRBV29-1	NA	TRBJ2-7	TGCAGCGCCTTGAATATAGGAGGGGGGGACGAGCAGTACTTC	CSALNIGGGDEQYF
NA	TRBV27	TRBD2	TRBJ2-1	TGTGCCAGCAGTTTAAGGCGGACTAGCCTATACAATGAGCAGTTCTTC	CASSLRRTSLYNEQFF
NA	TRBV30	NA	TRBJ1-1	TGTGCCTGGAGGGAATGGAGGAGGAACACTGAAGCTTTCTTT	CAWREWRRNTEAFF
few	TRBV7-3	NA	TRBJ2-7	TGTGCCAGCAGCCTACCGAGAAGAGCCCCGAACTACGAGCAGTACTTC	CASSLPRRAPNYEQYF
NA	TRBV7-2	NA	TRBJ1-3	TGTGCCAGCAGCCAACGGGACAATAGAAACACCATATATTTT	CASSQRDNRNTIYF
once	TRBV7-2	TRBD2	TRBJ2-3	TGTGCCAGCAGCCTACGCCCTAGCGGGGGGACCACCACAGATACGCAGTATTTT	CASSLRPSGGTTTDTQYF
NA	TRBV6-1	TRBD2	TRBJ2-5	TGTGCCAGCAGCGTACTCGGACTAGCGGGAGAGACCCAGTACTTC	CASSVLGLAGETQYF
few	TRBV29-1	TRBD2	TRBJ2-7	TGCAGCGTTATTCTAGCGGCATCCACCAGCTACGAGCAGTACTTC	CSVILAASTSYEQYF
NA	TRBV28	NA	TRBJ1-5	TGTGCCAGCACTCAGGCAGTCCCTTATCAGCCCCAGCATTTT	CASTQAVPYQPQHF
NA	TRBV5-1	TRBD2	TRBJ2-5	TGCGCCAGCAGCTCCATGGGTAGCGGGGGGCGCGGGACCCAGTACTTC	CASSSMGSGGRGTQYF
NA	TRBV5-1	TRBD1	TRBJ2-5	TGCGCCAGCAGCTTGATCCAGGGGGCTGAGACCCAGTACTTC	CASSLIQGAETQYF
many	TRBV7-7	TRBD1	TRBJ2-5	TGTGCCAGCAGCCGCGACAGGGAGGAGACCCAGTACTTC	CASSRDREETQYF
NA	TRBV9	NA	TRBJ1-2	TGTGCCAGCAGCGCTCAGGGGTATGGCTACACCTTC	CASSAQGYGYTF
NA	TRBV5-1	NA	TRBJ2-2	TGCGCCAGCAGCTTGGGAGGGTCATCGGCCACCGGGGAGCTGTTTTTT	CASSLGGSSATGELFF
NA	TRBV6-4	NA	TRBJ2-6	TGTGCCAGCAGTGACTCGATATCACAGTCTGGGGCCAACGTCCTGACTTTC	CASSDSISQSGANVLTF
NA	TRBV6-4	TRBD1	TRBJ2-2	TGTGCCAGCTCCGGACAGGCCGGGGAGCTGTTTTTT	CASSGQAGELFF
many	TRBV27	NA	TRBJ2-7	TGTGCCAGCAGTTTATTCTACCAGGGCTACGAGCAGTACTTC	CASSLFYQGYEQYF
NA	TRBV2	TRBD1	TRBJ2-7	TGTGCCAGCAGGGGGACAGACTCCTACGAGCAGTACTTC	CASRGTDSYEQYF
NA	TRBV6-1	NA	TRBJ2-7	TGTGCCAGCAGTAGAGAGCGAACCTACGAGCAGTACTTC	CASSRERTYEQYF
NA	TRBV4-1	NA	TRBJ1-5	TGCGCCAGCAGCCAAGATTCAACTACGGGTCTTCAGCCCCAGCATTTT	CASSQDSTTGLQPQHF
NA	TRBV28	NA	TRBJ2-7	TGTGCCAGCAGTTCCCCGGTAGGGAGCTACGAGCAGTACTTC	CASSSPVGSYEQYF
NA	TRBV6-5	NA	TRBJ1-5	TGTGCCAGCAGTTACACGGGGGTCAATCAGCCCCAGCATTTT	CASSYTGVNQPQHF
few	TRBV10-3	TRBD2	TRBJ2-1	TGTGCCATCAGGGAAGCGGGAGCGGAGAATGAGCAGTTCTTC	CAIREAGAENEQFF
NA	TRBV28	NA	TRBJ2-3	TGTGCCAGCAGTTTCGACAGGACTCCGGATACGCAGTATTTT	CASSFDRTPDTQYF
NA	TRBV7-8	NA	TRBJ1-3	TGTGCCAGCAGCCCGGGGGTCCCCGCCACCATATATTTT	CASSPGVPATIYF
NA	TRBV5-6	TRBD1	TRBJ2-2	TGTGCCAGCAGCTTGGGCCCGGAGACAGGGGCCGGGGAGCTGTTTTTT	CASSLGPETGAGELFF
NA	TRBV7-8	NA	TRBJ1-1	TGTGCCAGCAGCTCTACAGGATGGATGAACACTGAAGCTTTCTTT	CASSSTGWMNTEAFF
few	TRBV19	TRBD2	TRBJ2-2	TGTGCCAGTAGCAAACTAGCGACGAACACCGGGGAGCTGTTTTTT	CASSKLATNTGELFF
NA	TRBV12-5	NA	TRBJ1-2	TGTGCTAGTGGTCGGCGGGATTATGGCTACACCTTC	CASGRRDYGYTF
NA	TRBV5-8	NA	TRBJ1-2	TGTGCCAGCAGCAACCAATTCGCAGGGTACTATGGCTACACCTTC	CASSNQFAGYYGYTF
NA	TRBV5-1	TRBD2	TRBJ2-2	TGCGCCAGCGGGGCTAGCGGGGGGAACGCGAACACCGGGGAGCTGTTTTTT	CASGASGGNANTGELFF